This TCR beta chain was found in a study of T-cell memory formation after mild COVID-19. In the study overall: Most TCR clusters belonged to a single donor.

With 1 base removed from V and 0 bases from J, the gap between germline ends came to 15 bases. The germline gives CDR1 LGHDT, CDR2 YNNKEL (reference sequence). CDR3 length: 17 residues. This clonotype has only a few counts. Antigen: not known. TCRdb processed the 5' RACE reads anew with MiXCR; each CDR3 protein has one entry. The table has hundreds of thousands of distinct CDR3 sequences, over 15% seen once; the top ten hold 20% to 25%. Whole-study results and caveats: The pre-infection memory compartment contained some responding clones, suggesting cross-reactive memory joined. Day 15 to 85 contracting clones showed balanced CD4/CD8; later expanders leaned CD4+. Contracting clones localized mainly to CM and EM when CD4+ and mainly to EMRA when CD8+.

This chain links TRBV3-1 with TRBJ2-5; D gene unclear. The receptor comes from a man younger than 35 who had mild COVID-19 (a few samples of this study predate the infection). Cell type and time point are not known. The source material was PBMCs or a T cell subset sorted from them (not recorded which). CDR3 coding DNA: TGTGCCAGCAGCCAAGTCGGAACGCCGATGTACCAAGAGACCCAGTACTTC. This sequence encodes CASSQVGTPMYQETQYF.